This T cell receptor (beta chain) emerged from a study of response to subunit inactivated influenza vaccine. Each CDR3 protein is one row after TCRdb ran MiXCR on the RT-PCR reads. The sample contains just under 250,000 distinct CDR3 sequences, about 12% of which appear only once. Whole-study results and caveats: Authors suggested seasonal influenza vaccinations each recruit few new T cells.

This clonotype was seen at least ten times. Its antigen is undetermined. This CDR3 is built from 17 residues. With 10 bases clipped from V and 2 bases from J, the junction kept 16 bases outside the gene matches. Germline values: CDR1 MDHEN, CDR2 SYDVKM. The chain has TRBV28 and TRBJ2-7; TRBD2 matches 11 bases. This TCR was recovered from a man aged 50 to 60 who received an inactivated influenza vaccine. The sample in question was non-naive T cells sorted from PBMCs, obtained about 14 days before vaccination. CDR3 region: CATNPGLAEPRTYEQYF. CDR3 nucleotides: TGTGCCACCAACCCGGGACTAGCGGAGCCAAGAACCTACGAGCAGTACTTC. Complete variable domain (other parts from reference TRBV28 and TRBJ2-7): DVKVTQSSRYLVKRTGEKVFLECVQDMDHENMFWYRQDPGLGLRLIYFSYDVKMKEKGDIPEGYSVSREKKERFSLILESASTNQTSMYLCATNPGLAEPRTYEQYFGPGTRLTVT.